This T cell receptor beta chain was documented in a study of radiotherapy plus CTLA-4 blockade in lung cancer. Repertoires were generated with immunoSEQ multiplex PCR, while TCRdb's copy carries only in-frame clones and drops some. The table has about 90,000 clones, less than 80% seen once. The sequenced sample was peripheral blood, obtained from a patient treated with radiotherapy plus ipilimumab. The clonotype originates from a human donor with non-small cell lung cancer that progressed on radiotherapy plus ipilimumab.

The CDR3 here is CASSLWRGAGNEQFF. DNA of the CDR3: TGTGCCAGCAGCCTCTGGCGGGGGGCGGGGAATGAGCAGTTCTTC. This sequence joins TRBV14 and TRBJ2-1; 8 positions match TRBD2. The CDR3 consists of 15 residues. CDR1 SGHDN and CDR2 FVKESK come from the germline V gene. The V gene end was trimmed by 4 bases and the J gene end by 7 bases; junction bases not matched to a gene: 9.